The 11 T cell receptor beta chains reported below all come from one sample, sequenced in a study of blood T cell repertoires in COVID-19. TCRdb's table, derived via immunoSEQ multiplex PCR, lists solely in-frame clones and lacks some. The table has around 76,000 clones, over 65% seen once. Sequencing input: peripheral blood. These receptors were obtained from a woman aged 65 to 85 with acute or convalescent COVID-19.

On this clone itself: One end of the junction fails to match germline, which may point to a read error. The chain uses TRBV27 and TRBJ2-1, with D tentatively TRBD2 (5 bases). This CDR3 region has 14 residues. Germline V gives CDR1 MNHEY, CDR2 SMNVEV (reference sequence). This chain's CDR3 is CASRLAYSNNEQFF. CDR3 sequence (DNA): TGTGCCAGCAGGCTAGCTTACTCCAACAATGAGCAGTTCTTC.

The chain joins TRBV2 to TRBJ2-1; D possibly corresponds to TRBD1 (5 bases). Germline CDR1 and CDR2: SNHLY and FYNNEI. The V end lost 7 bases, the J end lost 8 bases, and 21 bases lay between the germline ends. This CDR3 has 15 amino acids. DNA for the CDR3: TGTGCCAGCACTAAAAATGGACAAGGATACGATGAGCAGTTCTTC. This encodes CASTKNGQGYDEQFF.

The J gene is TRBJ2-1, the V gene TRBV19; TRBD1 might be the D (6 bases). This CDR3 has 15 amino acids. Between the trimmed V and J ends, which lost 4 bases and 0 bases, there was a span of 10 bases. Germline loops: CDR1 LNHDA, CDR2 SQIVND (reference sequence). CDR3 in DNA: TGTGCCAGTAGTACCCTAGGGGGCTCCTACAATGAGCAGTTCTTC. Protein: CASSTLGGSYNEQFF.

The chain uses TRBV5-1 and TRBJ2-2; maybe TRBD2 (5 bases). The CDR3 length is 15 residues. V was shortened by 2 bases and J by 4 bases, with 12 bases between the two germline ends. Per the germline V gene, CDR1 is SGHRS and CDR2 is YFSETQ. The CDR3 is CASSLESGGTGELFF. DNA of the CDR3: TGCGCCAGCAGCTTAGAAAGTGGAGGCACCGGGGAGCTGTTTTTT.

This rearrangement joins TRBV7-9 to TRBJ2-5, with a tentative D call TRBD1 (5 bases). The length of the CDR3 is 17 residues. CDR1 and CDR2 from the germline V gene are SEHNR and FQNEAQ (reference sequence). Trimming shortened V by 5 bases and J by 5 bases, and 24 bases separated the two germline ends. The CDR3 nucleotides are TGTGCCAGCAGCCTCCGTCCAAGGGGCGGCCCATGGGAGACCCAGTACTTC. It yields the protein CASSLRPRGGPWETQYF. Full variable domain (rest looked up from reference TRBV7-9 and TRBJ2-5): DTGVSQNPRHKITKRGQNVTFRCDPISEHNRLYWYRQTLGQGPEFLTYFQNEAQLEKSRLLSDRFSAERPKGSFSTLEIQRTEQGDSAMYLCASSLRPRGGPWETQYFGPGTRLLVL.

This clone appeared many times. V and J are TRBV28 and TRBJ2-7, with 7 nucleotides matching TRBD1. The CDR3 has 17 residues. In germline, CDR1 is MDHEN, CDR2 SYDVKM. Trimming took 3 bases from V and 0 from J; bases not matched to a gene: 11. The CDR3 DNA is TGTGCCAGCAGTTTCAGGGTGGGACAGCCGACCTCCTACGAGCAGTACTTC. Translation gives CASSFRVGQPTSYEQYF.

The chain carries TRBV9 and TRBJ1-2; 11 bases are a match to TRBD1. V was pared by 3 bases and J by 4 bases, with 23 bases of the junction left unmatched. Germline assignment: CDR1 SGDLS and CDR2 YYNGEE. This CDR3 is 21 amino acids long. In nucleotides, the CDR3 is TGTGCCAGCAGCGCCGGTCGAGTAGTGGACAGGGGGCCAGGTTATGGCTATGGCTACACCTTC. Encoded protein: CASSAGRVVDRGPGYGYGYTF.

CDR3 sequence reads: CASSQDDGLYNQPQHF. The CDR3 nucleotides are TGCGCCAGCAGCCAAGACGACGGACTTTACAATCAGCCCCAGCATTTT. The V and J genes are TRBV4-3 and TRBJ1-5; no reliable D call. Germline V gives CDR1 LGHNA, CDR2 YSLEER. This CDR3 comprises 16 residues. V lost 0 bases and J 3 bases, leaving 12 bases between the germline ends.

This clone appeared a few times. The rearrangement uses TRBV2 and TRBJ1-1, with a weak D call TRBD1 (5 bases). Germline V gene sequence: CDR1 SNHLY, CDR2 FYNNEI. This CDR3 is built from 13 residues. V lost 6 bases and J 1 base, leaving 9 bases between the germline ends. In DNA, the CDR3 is TGTGCCAGCAGGCAGGGATCGAACACTGAAGCTTTCTTT. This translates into CASRQGSNTEAFF.

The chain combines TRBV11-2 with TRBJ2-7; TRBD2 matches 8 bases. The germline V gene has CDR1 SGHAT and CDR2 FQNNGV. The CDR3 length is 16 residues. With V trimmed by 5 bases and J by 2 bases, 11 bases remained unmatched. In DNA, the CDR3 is TGTGCCAGCAGCCCCAGAACAGCGGGACTAGCCTACGAGCAGTACTTC. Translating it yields CASSPRTAGLAYEQYF.

This chain's CDR3 is CASSRTGTLNEDIQPQHF. CDR3 bases: TGTGCCAGCAGTAGGACCGGGACATTGAACGAGGACATTCAGCCCCAGCATTTT. The rearrangement links TRBV27 to TRBJ1-5; tentative D call: TRBD1 (6 bases). Trimming took off 5 bases at V and 6 bases at J, with 26 bases between the two ends. The CDR3 consists of 18 residues. The germline V gene has CDR1 MNHEY and CDR2 SMNVEV (reference sequence).